This T cell receptor beta chain was observed in a study of blood T cell repertoires in COVID-19. Some clones are missing from TCRdb's copy, which holds only in-frame ones; the method was immunoSEQ multiplex PCR. The sample lists around 320,000 clones, just under 90% occurring once. This sequence was found in a woman in her twenties or thirties with COVID-19, enrolled during active disease. The specimen sequenced was peripheral blood.

The CDR3 nucleotides are TGCGCCAGCAGCTTGTTCTTAGCGGACCAAGAGACCCAGTACTTC. Its protein is CASSLFLADQETQYF. The chain recombines TRBV5-1 with TRBJ2-5; a possible D gene is TRBD2 (6 bases). CDR3 length equals 15 residues. Germline CDR1 reads SGHRS; CDR2 reads YFSETQ. V lost 1 base, J lost 0 bases, and 10 bases lay in between.